The rows below give T cell receptor beta chains drawn from one sample of a study of response to subunit inactivated influenza vaccine. TCRdb re-called the RT-PCR reads through MiXCR, storing one row per CDR3 protein. The table includes over 150,000 distinct CDR3 sequences, around 8.8% detected once. This specimen consisted of non-naive T cells sorted from PBMCs, obtained on the day of vaccination. These receptors all stem from a man in his fifties or sixties who received an inactivated influenza vaccine. CDR3s leave out the opening cysteine and the closing phenylalanine or tryptophan. The order of the fields is J gene, V gene, D gene, CDR3 protein. A D gene is named only where the DNA matches it firmly.

j_gene: TRBJ2-1; v_gene: TRBV6-5; d_gene: NA; CDR3aa: ASSYPYSRRPHNEQF
j_gene: TRBJ1-2; v_gene: TRBV4-1; d_gene: NA; CDR3aa: ASSLDSPASYGYT
j_gene: TRBJ2-2; v_gene: TRBV4-3; d_gene: TRBD1; CDR3aa: ASSQEFGTGRELF
j_gene: TRBJ2-3; v_gene: TRBV12-3/TRBV12-4; d_gene: TRBD1; CDR3aa: ASSPRTGGNTDTQY
j_gene: TRBJ1-1; v_gene: TRBV18; d_gene: TRBD1; CDR3aa: ASSPTGGSSEAF
j_gene: TRBJ2-4; v_gene: TRBV3-1; d_gene: NA; CDR3aa: ASSLPGPKLAKNIQY
j_gene: TRBJ1-1; v_gene: TRBV4-1; d_gene: NA; CDR3aa: ASSHALGTFRGTF
j_gene: TRBJ2-3; v_gene: TRBV5-1; d_gene: TRBD1; CDR3aa: ASLRTGTGGADTQY
j_gene: TRBJ2-3; v_gene: TRBV7-2; d_gene: NA; CDR3aa: ASSSQGSKSTDTQY
j_gene: TRBJ2-7; v_gene: TRBV14; d_gene: NA; CDR3aa: ASSQSWEQY
j_gene: TRBJ2-6; v_gene: TRBV7-9; d_gene: TRBD2; CDR3aa: ASSLEAAPGGNVLT
j_gene: TRBJ2-2; v_gene: TRBV5-1; d_gene: NA; CDR3aa: ASSPGTRDTGELF